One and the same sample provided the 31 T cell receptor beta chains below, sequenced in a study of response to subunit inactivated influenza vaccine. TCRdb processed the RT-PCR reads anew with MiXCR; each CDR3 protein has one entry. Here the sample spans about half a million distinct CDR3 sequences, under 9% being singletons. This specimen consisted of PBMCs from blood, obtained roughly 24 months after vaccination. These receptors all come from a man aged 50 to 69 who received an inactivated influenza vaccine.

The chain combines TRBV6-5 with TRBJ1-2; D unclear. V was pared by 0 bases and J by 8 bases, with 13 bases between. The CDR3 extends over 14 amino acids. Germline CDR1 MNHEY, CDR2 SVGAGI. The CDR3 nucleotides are TGTGCCAGCAGTTACTCAGGGAAGGGCAAAGGCTACACCTTC. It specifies CASSYSGKGKGYTF.

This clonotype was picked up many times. CDR3 coding DNA: TGTGCCAGCAGCTCGACAGGGAAATCACCCCTCCACTTT. Its translation is CASSSTGKSPLHF. The V call is TRBV12-3 or TRBV12-4, the J call TRBJ1-6; 7 nucleotides align to TRBD1. CDR3 size: 13 residues. V trimming: 6 bases; J trimming: 10 bases; junction bases outside the gene matches: 6.

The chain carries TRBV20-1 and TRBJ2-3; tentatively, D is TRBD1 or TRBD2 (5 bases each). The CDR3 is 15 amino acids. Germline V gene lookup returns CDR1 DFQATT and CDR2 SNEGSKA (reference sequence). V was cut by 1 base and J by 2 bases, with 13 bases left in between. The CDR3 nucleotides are TGCAGTGCTAGAGCGACAGTCGGGAACACAGATACGCAGTATTTT. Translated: CSARATVGNTDTQYF.

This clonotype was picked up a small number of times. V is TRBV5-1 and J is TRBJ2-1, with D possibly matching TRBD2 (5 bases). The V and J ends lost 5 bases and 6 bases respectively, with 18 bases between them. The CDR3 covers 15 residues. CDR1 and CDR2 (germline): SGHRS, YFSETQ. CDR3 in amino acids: CASRETTHVFNEQFF. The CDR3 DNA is TGCGCCAGCAGGGAGACTACCCATGTCTTCAATGAGCAGTTCTTC.

The chain's CDR3 is CASSQKVSSEQFF. CDR3 coding DNA: TGCGCCAGCAGCCAGAAGGTCAGCTCGGAGCAGTTCTTC. J is TRBJ2-1 and V is TRBV4-1; D remains ambiguous. The V gene lost 3 bases and the J gene lost 10 bases, with 13 bases spanning the gap. The CDR3 length is 13 residues. From germline, CDR1 is MGHRA and CDR2 YSYEKL.

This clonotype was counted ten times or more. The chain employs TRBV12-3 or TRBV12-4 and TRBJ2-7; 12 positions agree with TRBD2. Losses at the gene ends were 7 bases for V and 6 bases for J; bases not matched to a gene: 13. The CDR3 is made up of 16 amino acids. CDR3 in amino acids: CASTLGASGGAIEQYF. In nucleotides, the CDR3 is TGTGCCAGCACCTTAGGGGCTAGCGGGGGGGCCATCGAGCAGTACTTC.

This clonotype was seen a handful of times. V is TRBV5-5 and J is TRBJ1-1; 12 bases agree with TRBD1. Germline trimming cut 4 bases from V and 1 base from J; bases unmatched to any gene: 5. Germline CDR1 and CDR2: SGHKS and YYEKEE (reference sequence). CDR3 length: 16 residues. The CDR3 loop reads CASSPGTGGQNTEAFF. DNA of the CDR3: TGTGCCAGCAGCCCGGGGACAGGGGGCCAGAACACTGAAGCTTTCTTT.

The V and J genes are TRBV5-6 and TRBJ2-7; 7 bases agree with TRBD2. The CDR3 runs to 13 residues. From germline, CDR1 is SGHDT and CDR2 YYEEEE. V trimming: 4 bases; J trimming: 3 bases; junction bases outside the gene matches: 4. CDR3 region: CASSQGLNYEQYF. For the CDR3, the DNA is TGTGCCAGCAGCCAGGGACTAAACTACGAGCAGTACTTC.

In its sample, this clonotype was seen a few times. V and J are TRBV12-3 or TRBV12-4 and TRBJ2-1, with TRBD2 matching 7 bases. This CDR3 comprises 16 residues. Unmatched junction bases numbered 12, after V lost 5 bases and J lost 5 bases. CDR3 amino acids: CASSLPGGALNNEQFF. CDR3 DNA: TGTGCCAGCAGTCTTCCGGGGGGTGCCTTAAACAATGAGCAGTTCTTC.

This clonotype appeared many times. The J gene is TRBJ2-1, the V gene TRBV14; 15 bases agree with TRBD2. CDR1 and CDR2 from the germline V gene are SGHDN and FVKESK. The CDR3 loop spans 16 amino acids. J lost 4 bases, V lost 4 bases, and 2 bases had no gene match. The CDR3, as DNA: TGTGCCAGCAGCCTCGGGACTAGCGGGGGGTACAATGAGCAGTTCTTC. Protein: CASSLGTSGGYNEQFF.

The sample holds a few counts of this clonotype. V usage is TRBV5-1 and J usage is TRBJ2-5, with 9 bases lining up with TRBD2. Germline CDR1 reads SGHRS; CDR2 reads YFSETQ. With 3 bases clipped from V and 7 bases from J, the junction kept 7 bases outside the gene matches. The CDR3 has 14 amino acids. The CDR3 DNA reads TGCGCCAGCAGCTCCCCGGGACTAGCCGTGACCCAGTACTTC. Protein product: CASSSPGLAVTQYF. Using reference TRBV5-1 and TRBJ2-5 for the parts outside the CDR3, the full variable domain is KAGVTQTPRYLIKTRGQQVTLSCSPISGHRSVSWYQQTPGQGLQFLFEYFSETQRNKGNFPGRFSGRQFSNSRSEMNVSTLELGDSALYLCASSSPGLAVTQYFGPGTRLLVL.

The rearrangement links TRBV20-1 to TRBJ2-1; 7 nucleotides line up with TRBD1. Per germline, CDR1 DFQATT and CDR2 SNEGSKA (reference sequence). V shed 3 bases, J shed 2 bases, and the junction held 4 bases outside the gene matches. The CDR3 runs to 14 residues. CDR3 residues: CSASSGTAYNEQFF. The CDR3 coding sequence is TGCAGTGCTAGCTCCGGGACAGCCTACAATGAGCAGTTCTTC.

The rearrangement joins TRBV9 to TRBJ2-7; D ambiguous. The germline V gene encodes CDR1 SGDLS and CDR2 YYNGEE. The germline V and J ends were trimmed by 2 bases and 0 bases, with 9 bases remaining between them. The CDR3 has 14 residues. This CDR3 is CASSVGLRSYEQYF. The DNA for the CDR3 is TGTGCCAGCAGCGTCGGCTTGCGCTCCTACGAGCAGTACTTC.

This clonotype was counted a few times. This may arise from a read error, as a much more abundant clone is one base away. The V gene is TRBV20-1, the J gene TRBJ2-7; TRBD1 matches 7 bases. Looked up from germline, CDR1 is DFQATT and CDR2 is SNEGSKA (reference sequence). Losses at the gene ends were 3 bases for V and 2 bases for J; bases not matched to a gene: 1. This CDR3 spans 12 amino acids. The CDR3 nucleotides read TGCAGTGCTAGTCAGGGGGCCTACGAGCAGTACTTC. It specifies CSASQGAYEQYF.

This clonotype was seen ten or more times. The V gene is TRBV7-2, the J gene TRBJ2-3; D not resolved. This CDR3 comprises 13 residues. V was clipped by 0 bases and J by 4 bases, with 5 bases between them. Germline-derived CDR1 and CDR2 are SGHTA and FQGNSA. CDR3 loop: CASSLAHSDTQYF. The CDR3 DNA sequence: TGTGCCAGCAGCTTAGCGCACTCAGATACGCAGTATTTT.

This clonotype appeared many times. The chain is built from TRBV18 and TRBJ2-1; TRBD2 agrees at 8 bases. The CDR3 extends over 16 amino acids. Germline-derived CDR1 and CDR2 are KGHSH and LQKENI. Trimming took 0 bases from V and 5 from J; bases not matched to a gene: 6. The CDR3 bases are TGTGCCAGCTCACCACCGGGCGGGGGGCCCCACAATGAGCAGTTCTTC. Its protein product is CASSPPGGGPHNEQFF.

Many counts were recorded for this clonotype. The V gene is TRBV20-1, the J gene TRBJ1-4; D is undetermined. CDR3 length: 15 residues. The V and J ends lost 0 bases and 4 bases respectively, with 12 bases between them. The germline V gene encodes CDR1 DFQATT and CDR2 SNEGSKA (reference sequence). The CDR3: CSARDPGQNNEKLFF. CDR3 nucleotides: TGCAGTGCTAGAGATCCCGGGCAGAATAATGAAAAACTGTTTTTT.

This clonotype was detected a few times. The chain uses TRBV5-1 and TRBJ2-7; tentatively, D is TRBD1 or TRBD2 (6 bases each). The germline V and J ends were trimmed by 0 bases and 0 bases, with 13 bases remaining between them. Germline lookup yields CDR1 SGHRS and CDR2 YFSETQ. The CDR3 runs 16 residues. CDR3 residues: CASSLAWGATSYEQYF. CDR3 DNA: TGCGCCAGCAGCTTGGCTTGGGGGGCAACCTCCTACGAGCAGTACTTC.

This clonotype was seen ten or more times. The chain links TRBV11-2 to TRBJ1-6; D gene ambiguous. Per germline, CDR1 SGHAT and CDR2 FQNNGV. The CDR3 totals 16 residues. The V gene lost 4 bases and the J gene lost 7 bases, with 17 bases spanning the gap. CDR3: CASSSLRAVRNSPLHF. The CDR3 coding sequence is TGTGCCAGCAGCTCCCTAAGGGCAGTCCGAAATTCACCCCTCCACTTT.

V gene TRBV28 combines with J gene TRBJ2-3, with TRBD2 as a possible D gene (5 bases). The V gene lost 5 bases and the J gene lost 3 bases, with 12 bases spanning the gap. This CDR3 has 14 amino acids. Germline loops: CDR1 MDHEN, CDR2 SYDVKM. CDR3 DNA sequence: TGTGCCAGCAGTGAAAACCCGGGGACAGATACGCAGTATTTT. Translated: CASSENPGTDTQYF.

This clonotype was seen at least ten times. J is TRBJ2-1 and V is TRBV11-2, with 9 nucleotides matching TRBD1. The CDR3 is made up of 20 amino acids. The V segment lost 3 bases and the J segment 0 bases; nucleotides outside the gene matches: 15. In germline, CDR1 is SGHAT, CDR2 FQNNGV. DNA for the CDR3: TGTGCCAGCAGCTTCCGACAGGGGGTGACCTATGGAAGCTCCTACAATGAGCAGTTCTTC. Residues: CASSFRQGVTYGSSYNEQFF.

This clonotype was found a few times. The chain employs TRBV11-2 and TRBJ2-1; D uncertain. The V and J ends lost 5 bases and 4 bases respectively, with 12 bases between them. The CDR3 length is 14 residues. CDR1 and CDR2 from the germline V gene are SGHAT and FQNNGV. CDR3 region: CASSPLRGYNEQFF. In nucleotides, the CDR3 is TGTGCCAGCAGCCCCCTTCGCGGATACAATGAGCAGTTCTTC.

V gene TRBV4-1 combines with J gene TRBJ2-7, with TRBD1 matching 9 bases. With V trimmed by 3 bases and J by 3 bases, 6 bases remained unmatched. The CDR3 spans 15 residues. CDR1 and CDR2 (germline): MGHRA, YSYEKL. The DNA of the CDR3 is TGCGCCAGCAGCCAGACCGGGACAGGGATCTACGAGCAGTACTTC. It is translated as CASSQTGTGIYEQYF.

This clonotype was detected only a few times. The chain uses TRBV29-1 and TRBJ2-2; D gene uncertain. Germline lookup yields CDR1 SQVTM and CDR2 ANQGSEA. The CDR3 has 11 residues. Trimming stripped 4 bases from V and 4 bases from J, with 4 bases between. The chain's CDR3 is CSVGGTGELFF. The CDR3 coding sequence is TGCAGCGTTGGAGGCACCGGGGAGCTGTTTTTT.

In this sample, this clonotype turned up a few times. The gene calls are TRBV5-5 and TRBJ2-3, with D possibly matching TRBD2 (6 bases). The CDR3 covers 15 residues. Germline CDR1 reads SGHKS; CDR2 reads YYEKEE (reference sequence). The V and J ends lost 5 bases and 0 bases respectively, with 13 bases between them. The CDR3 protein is CASRAGTYSTDTQYF. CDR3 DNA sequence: TGTGCCAGCAGAGCCGGGACTTATAGCACAGATACGCAGTATTTT. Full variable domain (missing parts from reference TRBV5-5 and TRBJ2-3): DAGVTQSPTHLIKTRGQQVTLRCSPISGHKSVSWYQQVLGQGPQFIFQYYEKEERGRGNFPDRFSARQFPNYSSELNVNALLLGDSALYLCASRAGTYSTDTQYFGPGTRLTVL.

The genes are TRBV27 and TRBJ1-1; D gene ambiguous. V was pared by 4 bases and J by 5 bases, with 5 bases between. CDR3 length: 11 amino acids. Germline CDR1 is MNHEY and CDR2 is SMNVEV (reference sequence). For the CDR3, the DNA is TGTGCCAGCAGTTCACGGACTGAAGCTTTCTTT. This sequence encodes CASSSRTEAFF.

The CDR3 protein is CASSPSGVSSYEQYF. CDR3 bases: TGTGCCAGCAGCCCCTCGGGGGTGTCCTCCTACGAGCAGTACTTC. V and J are TRBV7-2 and TRBJ2-7; a possible D gene is TRBD2 (6 bases). Between the trimmed V and J ends, which lost 5 bases and 0 bases, there was a span of 14 bases. Germline CDR1 and CDR2: SGHTA and FQGNSA. The CDR3 covers 15 residues.

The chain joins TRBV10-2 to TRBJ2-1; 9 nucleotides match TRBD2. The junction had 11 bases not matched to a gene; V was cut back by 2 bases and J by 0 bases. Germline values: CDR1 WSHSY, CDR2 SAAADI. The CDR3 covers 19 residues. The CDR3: CASSENLAGVRISYNEQFF. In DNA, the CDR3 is TGCGCCAGCAGTGAGAACTTAGCGGGGGTCAGAATCTCCTACAATGAGCAGTTCTTC.

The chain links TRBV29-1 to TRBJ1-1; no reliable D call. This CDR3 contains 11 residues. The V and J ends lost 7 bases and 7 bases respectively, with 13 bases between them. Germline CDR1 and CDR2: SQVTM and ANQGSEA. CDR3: CSGKQTREAFF. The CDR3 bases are TGCAGCGGAAAACAAACCCGTGAAGCTTTCTTT.

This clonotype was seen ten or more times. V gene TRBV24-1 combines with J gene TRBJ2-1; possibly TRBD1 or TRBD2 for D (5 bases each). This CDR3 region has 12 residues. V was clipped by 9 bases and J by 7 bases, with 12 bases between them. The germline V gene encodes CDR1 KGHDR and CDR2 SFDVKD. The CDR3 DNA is TGTGCCACCGGGGGAAATGGGAATGAGCAGTTCTTC. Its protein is CATGGNGNEQFF.

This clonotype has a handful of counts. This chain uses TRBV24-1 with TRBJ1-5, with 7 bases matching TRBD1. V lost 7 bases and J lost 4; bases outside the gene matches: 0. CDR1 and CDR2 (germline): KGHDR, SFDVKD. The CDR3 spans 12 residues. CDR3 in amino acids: CATRTGNQPQHF. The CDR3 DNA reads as TGTGCCACCAGGACAGGGAATCAGCCCCAGCATTTT.